Listed here are 21 T cell receptor beta chains from one sample, sequenced in a study of blood T cell repertoires in COVID-19 (dated by TCRdb to the early 2020s). Receptor libraries were prepared by the immunoSEQ multiplex PCR assay. The clones in this table, taken by TCRdb from immuneACCESS, are in-frame only. Not every clone is retained; where verified, under half of the shortfall comes from an unresolved V gene, and the cause of the rest is unknown. Counted in this sample were 200,000 to 250,000 clones; about 88% of them appeared once. The ten most abundant clones make up 1.9% of the sample. Sequencing input: peripheral blood. The source is a man in his forties with active or convalescent COVID-19.

This clone was observed a few times. The V and J genes are TRBV5-6 and TRBJ2-1, with D maybe TRBD2 (5 bases). The V gene's germline CDR1 is SGHDT and CDR2 YYEEEE. The CDR3 length is 13 residues. V lost 0 bases and J 8 bases, leaving 9 bases between the germline ends. The CDR3, as DNA: TGTGCCAGCAGCTTGGCTAGCAGTCATGAGCAGTTCTTC. Its protein product is CASSLASSHEQFF. Full variable domain (missing parts from reference TRBV5-6 and TRBJ2-1): DAGVTQSPTHLIKTRGQQVTLRCSPKSGHDTVSWYQQALGQGPQFIFQYYEEEERQRGNFPDRFSGHQFPNYSSELNVNALLLGDSALYLCASSLASSHEQFFGPGTRLTVL.

The chain has TRBV28 and TRBJ2-1; D is unresolved. The CDR3 consists of 15 residues. Germline V gene data show CDR1 as MDHEN and CDR2 as SYDVKM. The V end lost 4 bases, the J end lost 0 bases, and 10 bases lay between the germline ends. The CDR3 is CASSSRSSSYNEQFF. The CDR3 DNA sequence: TGTGCCAGCAGTTCCCGGAGTTCCTCCTACAATGAGCAGTTCTTC.

V and J are TRBV3-1 (or the pseudogene TRBV3-2) and TRBJ1-2, with D unresolved. There are 15 residues in the CDR3. Germline CDR1 and CDR2: LGHDT and YNNKEL (reference sequence). Trimming removed 1 base from V and 4 bases from J, with 13 bases in between. CDR3 region: CASSQVGDLGYGYTF. Here the CDR3 DNA reads TGTGCCAGCAGCCAAGTAGGTGACTTGGGCTATGGCTACACCTTC.

This CDR3 is CASSFTGGTEAFF. CDR3 coding DNA: TGCGCCAGCAGCTTTACAGGGGGAACTGAAGCTTTCTTT. The chain couples TRBV5-1 to TRBJ1-1, with 8 bases identical to TRBD1. Germline CDR1 SGHRS, CDR2 YFSETQ. V dropped 2 bases and J dropped 5; count of bases not matched to a gene: 2. The CDR3 runs 13 residues.

The genes are TRBV18 and TRBJ1-1; 12 bases map to TRBD1. The CDR3 runs to 18 residues. Germline lookup yields CDR1 KGHSH and CDR2 LQKENI. After removal of 5 bases from V and 0 bases from J, the junction contained 10 bases not matched to a gene. CDR3 region: CASSGPWGTGGVNTEAFF. CDR3 nucleotides: TGTGCCAGCTCAGGACCTTGGGGGACAGGGGGCGTGAACACTGAAGCTTTCTTT.

In DNA, the CDR3 is TGTGCCAGCAGAAACAAGACTAGTCCTGACACCGGGGAGCTGTTTTTT. Its protein is CASRNKTSPDTGELFF. The gene calls are TRBV2 and TRBJ2-2; weak D call: TRBD2 (6 bases). There are 16 residues in the CDR3. Germline V gene sequence: CDR1 SNHLY, CDR2 FYNNEI. Between the trimmed V and J ends, which lost 6 bases and 3 bases, there was a span of 17 bases. Full variable domain (missing parts from reference TRBV2 and TRBJ2-2): EPEVTQTPSHQVTQMGQEVILRCVPISNHLYFYWYRQILGQKVEFLVSFYNNEISEKSEIFDDQFSVERPDGSNFTLKIRSTKLEDSAMYFCASRNKTSPDTGELFFGEGSRLTVL.

The gene calls are TRBV28 and TRBJ1-2; TRBD1 matches at 8 bases. This CDR3 spans 18 amino acids. The V gene's germline CDR1 is MDHEN and CDR2 SYDVKM. Trimming removed 8 bases from V and 4 bases from J; junction bases left unmatched: 21. DNA for the CDR3: TGTGCCAGCTTACCCCTCATGCGGGGACAGGCATTGGGCTATGGCTACACCTTC. Its translation is CASLPLMRGQALGYGYTF.

CDR3 sequence (DNA): TGTGCCAGCAGTTTATTGGGGGGGTCTGGAAACACCATATATTTT. Amino acids: CASSLLGGSGNTIYF. The V and J genes are TRBV28 and TRBJ1-3; weak D call: TRBD1 (5 bases). The germline V gene has CDR1 MDHEN and CDR2 SYDVKM. The CDR3 contains 15 residues. V shed 1 base and J shed 1 base, with 8 bases lying between them.

This chain links TRBV28 with TRBJ2-1, with 10 nucleotides matching TRBD2. Germline V gene lookup returns CDR1 MDHEN and CDR2 SYDVKM. The CDR3 sequence is 16 residues long. The V gene end was trimmed by 5 bases and the J gene end by 8 bases; junction bases not matched to a gene: 12. The CDR3 loop is CASSPSGLARAHEQFF. Written as DNA, the CDR3 is TGTGCCAGCAGTCCCTCGGGACTAGCGAGGGCACATGAGCAGTTCTTC.

V and J are TRBV5-1 and TRBJ2-2; possible D gene TRBD1, 5 bases. CDR3 length: 15 residues. Germline assignment: CDR1 SGHRS and CDR2 YFSETQ. Trimming left V 0 bases short and J 1 base short, with 7 bases between. The CDR3 DNA is TGCGCCAGCAGCTTGGCCGGACAGAACACCGGGGAGCTGTTTTTT. Translation gives CASSLAGQNTGELFF.

CDR3 coding DNA: TGTGCCACCTATTGGGCCAATCGCTACGAGCAGTACTTC. Translating it yields CATYWANRYEQYF. The chain recombines TRBV28 with TRBJ2-7; D not certain. Trimming removed 10 bases from V and 3 bases from J, with 16 bases in between. The CDR3 has 13 amino acids. Germline V CDR1 and CDR2: MDHEN, SYDVKM.

The rearrangement uses TRBV6-5 and TRBJ1-2; tentative D call: TRBD1 (5 bases). Germline-derived CDR1 and CDR2 are MNHEY and SVGAGI. The CDR3 is made up of 14 amino acids. V gave up 0 bases and J gave up 8 bases, with 13 bases separating them. This CDR3 reads CASSYSGGARGYTF. The CDR3 region has the DNA TGTGCCAGCAGTTACTCAGGCGGGGCGCGGGGCTACACCTTC.

In this sample, this clone turned up once. The chain employs TRBV13 and TRBJ2-5; 7 positions agree with TRBD2. The CDR3 is 15 amino acids. V was clipped by 3 bases and J by 3 bases; unmatched bases: 7. Germline lookup yields CDR1 PRHDT and CDR2 FYEKMQ (reference sequence). CDR3 DNA sequence: TGTGCCAGCAGCTTGCGGTCGGGGGGAGAAGAGACCCAGTACTTC. Its protein product is CASSLRSGGEETQYF.

V and J are TRBV7-9 and TRBJ2-1; 13 bases match TRBD2. Per the germline V gene, CDR1 is SEHNR and CDR2 is FQNEAQ (reference sequence). After removal of 6 bases from V and 5 bases from J, the junction contained 7 bases not matched to a gene. The CDR3 is 16 amino acids. The CDR3 region is CASSNGLAGAHNEQFF. The CDR3 nucleotides read TGTGCCAGCAGTAACGGACTAGCGGGAGCGCACAATGAGCAGTTCTTC.

V usage is TRBV28 and J usage is TRBJ2-1; tentatively, D is TRBD2 (6 bases). This CDR3 is 16 amino acids long. V lost 1 base and J lost 4, with 14 bases in between. Germline assignment: CDR1 MDHEN and CDR2 SYDVKM. Written as DNA, the CDR3 is TGTGCCAGCAGTTTATCCGGGCTAGCGAGTTACAATGAGCAGTTCTTC. Protein: CASSLSGLASYNEQFF.

V gene TRBV7-8 combines with J gene TRBJ1-3; 9 bases are a match to TRBD1. With 2 bases clipped from V and 3 bases from J, the junction kept 8 bases outside the gene matches. The CDR3 spans 17 residues. Germline values: CDR1 SGHVS, CDR2 FQNEAQ. Here the CDR3 reads CASSLTLTGGFGNTIYF. The CDR3 bases are TGTGCCAGCAGCTTAACACTAACAGGGGGCTTTGGAAACACCATATATTTT.

The chain has TRBV7-9 and TRBJ1-4; TRBD1 matches 8 bases. With 5 bases clipped from V and 5 bases from J, the junction kept 10 bases outside the gene matches. Per the germline V gene, CDR1 is SEHNR and CDR2 is FQNEAQ (reference sequence). The CDR3 consists of 16 residues. CDR3: CASSPNLGQGNEKLFF. Here the CDR3 DNA reads TGTGCCAGCAGCCCGAACCTCGGACAGGGAAATGAAAAACTGTTTTTT.

V is TRBV15 and J is TRBJ1-1, with D possibly being TRBD1 (5 bases). Looked up from germline, CDR1 is LNHNV and CDR2 is YYDKDF (reference sequence). This CDR3 has 17 amino acids. V was cut by 0 bases and J by 4 bases, with 18 bases left in between. The CDR3 DNA is TGTGCCACCAGCAGAGAACCCTCCAGGGTAGGTGGCACTGAAGCTTTCTTT. Protein product: CATSREPSRVGGTEAFF.

The V gene is TRBV4-2, the J gene TRBJ2-2; TRBD2 aligns across 8 bases. The germline gives CDR1 LGHNA, CDR2 YNFKEQ. Germline trimming cut 1 base from V and 4 bases from J; bases unmatched to any gene: 5. The CDR3 sequence is 16 residues long. The DNA for the CDR3 is TGTGCCAGCAGCCAAGGGGTAGCGGGAAGCACCGGGGAGCTGTTTTTT. Protein sequence: CASSQGVAGSTGELFF.

The CDR3 nucleotides are TGTGCCAGCAGACCCCGAACAGGGCCGCCTGGCTACACCTTC. Its translation is CASRPRTGPPGYTF. V and J are TRBV6-5 and TRBJ1-2; D is possibly TRBD1 (6 bases). Germline CDR1 is MNHEY and CDR2 is SVGAGI. The CDR3 runs to 14 residues. The V gene lost 6 bases and the J gene lost 7 bases, with 18 bases spanning the gap.

The chain recombines TRBV4-2 with TRBJ2-5; D unclear. Deletions cut 5 bases from V and 5 bases from J, with 9 bases between. In germline, CDR1 is LGHNA, CDR2 YNFKEQ. This CDR3 region has 12 residues. The CDR3 reads CASSKSGETQYF. DNA of the CDR3: TGTGCCAGCAGCAAATCAGGCGAGACCCAGTACTTC.